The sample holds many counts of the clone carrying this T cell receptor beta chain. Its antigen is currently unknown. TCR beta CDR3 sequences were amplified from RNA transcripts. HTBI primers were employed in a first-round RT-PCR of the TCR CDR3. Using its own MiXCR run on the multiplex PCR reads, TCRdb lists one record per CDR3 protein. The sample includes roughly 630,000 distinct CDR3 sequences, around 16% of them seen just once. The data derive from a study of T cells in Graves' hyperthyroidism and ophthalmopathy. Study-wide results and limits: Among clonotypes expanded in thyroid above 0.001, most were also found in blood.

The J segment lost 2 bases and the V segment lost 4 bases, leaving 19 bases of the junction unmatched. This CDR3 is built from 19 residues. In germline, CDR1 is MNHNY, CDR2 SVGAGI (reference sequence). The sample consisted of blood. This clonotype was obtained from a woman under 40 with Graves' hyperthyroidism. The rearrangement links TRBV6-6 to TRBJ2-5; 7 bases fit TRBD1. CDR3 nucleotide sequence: TGTGCCAGCAGTTTATACACCGGGTCTTTTCCGGGACAGCAAGAGACCCAGTACTTC. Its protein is CASSLYTGSFPGQQETQYF.